This TCR beta chain emerged from a study of cytomegalovirus exposure and HLA in healthy donors. General study results and limits: As immune exposure information, only CMV serostatus was available.

There are a few counts of this clone. Its antigen remains unknown. PCR amplification relied on 60 Vbeta primers (plus 13 Jbeta primers). Sequenced by immunoSEQ multiplex PCR; TCRdb stores in-frame clones only, minus some. There are roughly 150,000 clones in the sample; roughly 80% occur only once, and more than 2.5% lies in the top ten. From germline, CDR1 is MNHEY and CDR2 SMNVEV (reference sequence). There are 19 residues in the CDR3. V lost 2 bases, J lost 0 bases, and 13 bases stayed unmatched. V is TRBV27 and J is TRBJ2-4; 7 nucleotides match TRBD1. The TCR comes from a female donor in good health and CMV-seronegative. Sequenced: PBMCs. The CDR3 DNA sequence: TGTGCCAGCAGTTTACGCCACCCGGGACAGTTAATAGCCAAAAACATTCAGTACTTC. It encodes CASSLRHPGQLIAKNIQYF.